This T cell receptor (beta chain) was captured by sequencing in a study of spatial heterogeneity in lung cancer. The overall study: Every unique TCR and UMI combination, on average, appeared more than ten times in raw reads.

This clonotype was detected a few times. Each TCR cDNA molecule bore a unique molecular identifier. TCRdb ran MiXCR on the 5' RACE reads and lists one entry per CDR3 protein. The sample records tens of thousands of distinct CDR3 sequences, 10% to 15% being singletons. This CDR3 is 14 amino acids long. The V segment lost 7 bases and the J segment 2 bases; nucleotides outside the gene matches: 10. Germline V gene sequence: CDR1 SQVTM, CDR2 ANQGSEA. Time point meaning: sample taken at primary tumor resection. Tumor, nontumor lung or frozen PBMC supplied whole RNA, sequenced without sorting. The V call is TRBV29-1, the J call TRBJ2-5; 7 bases are a match to TRBD1. The sample was PBMCs, taken at surgery. This clonotype originated in a male donor with early-stage non-small cell lung cancer. The CDR3 is CSAGGQEEQETQYF. CDR3 DNA: TGCAGCGCTGGAGGACAGGAAGAACAAGAGACCCAGTACTTC.